Each of the 28 T cell receptor beta chains below was sequenced from the same sample in a study of T cell responses to AZD1222 COVID-19 vaccine. TCRdb's copy holds only in-frame clones and misses some; the assay was immunoSEQ multiplex PCR. The sample has fewer than 150,000 clones, roughly 91% seen once. The source material was peripheral blood, sampled 28 days after the second AZD1222 dose. The receptors come from an adult who received the AZD1222 COVID-19 vaccine.

The gene calls are TRBV14 and TRBJ2-7; D is possibly TRBD2 (6 bases). Germline V lookup: CDR1 SGHDN, CDR2 FVKESK. V dropped 2 bases and J dropped 3 bases, with 14 bases sitting between them. The CDR3 loop spans 15 amino acids. The CDR3, as DNA: TGTGCCAGCAGCCAACTACAGACGGGAGTCTACGAGCAGTACTTC. Amino acids: CASSQLQTGVYEQYF. Full variable domain (rest looked up from reference TRBV14 and TRBJ2-7): EAGVTQFPSHSVIEKGQTVTLRCDPISGHDNLYWYRRVMGKEIKFLLHFVKESKQDESGMPNNRFLAERTGGTYSTLKVQPAELEDSGVYFCASSQLQTGVYEQYFGPGTRLTVT.

CDR3 coding DNA: TGCGCCAGTGGGACAGGGAAGGTCAACGCTGAAGCTTTCTTT. Amino acids: CASGTGKVNAEAFF. The chain links TRBV5-1 to TRBJ1-1, with 9 bases fitting TRBD1. This CDR3 contains 14 residues. The V and J ends lost 8 bases and 6 bases, in that order; junction bases with no gene match: 11. CDR1 is SGHRS, CDR2 YFSETQ, per germline.

The chain joins TRBV10-3 to TRBJ2-3; a possible D gene is TRBD2 (5 bases). This CDR3 region has 14 residues. V gave up 5 bases and J gave up 6 bases, with 15 bases separating them. CDR1 is ENHRY and CDR2 is SYGVKD in the germline V gene. CDR3 loop: CAISSEGDTDTQYF. Written as DNA, the CDR3 is TGTGCCATCAGTTCCGAGGGAGACACGGATACGCAGTATTTT.

The chain combines TRBV10-3 with TRBJ1-5; D gene uncertain. The CDR3 contains 12 residues. Germline V lookup: CDR1 ENHRY, CDR2 SYGVKD. Trimming stripped 6 bases from V and 0 bases from J, with 3 bases between. As DNA, the CDR3 is TGTGCCATCAGCCATAGCAATCAGCCCCAGCATTTT. Amino acid sequence: CAISHSNQPQHF.

This sequence joins TRBV5-1 and TRBJ2-3; 8 bases map to TRBD1. The CDR3 runs to 15 residues. V lost 1 base, J lost 4 bases, and 5 bases stayed unmatched. Looked up from germline, CDR1 is SGHRS and CDR2 is YFSETQ. The CDR3 here is CASSLQGAGADTQYF. The CDR3 region has the DNA TGCGCCAGCAGCTTGCAGGGGGCAGGAGCAGATACGCAGTATTTT.

For this clone: The identical CDR3 is also encoded by other nucleotide sequences in the sample. The genes are TRBV30 and TRBJ1-3; D is unresolved. Germline V gene lookup returns CDR1 GTSNPN and CDR2 SVGIG (reference sequence). Trimming stripped 2 bases from V and 0 bases from J, with 8 bases between. The CDR3 consists of 14 residues. CDR3: CAWSRGSSGNTIYF. CDR3 coding DNA: TGTGCCTGGAGTCGCGGGAGCTCTGGAAACACCATATATTTT.

V gene TRBV19 combines with J gene TRBJ1-5; possible D gene TRBD1, 5 bases. The V gene's germline CDR1 is LNHDA and CDR2 SQIVND (reference sequence). The CDR3 has 14 amino acids. V shed 6 bases and J shed 5 bases, with 14 bases lying between them. CDR3 in amino acids: CASRTGTIDQPQHF. CDR3 bases: TGTGCCAGTAGAACCGGGACGATCGATCAGCCCCAGCATTTT.

In DNA, the CDR3 is TGTGCCAGCAGTTACTCGGGGTCCCCCGGGTATACGCAGTATTTT. Its protein product is CASSYSGSPGYTQYF. The gene calls are TRBV6-5 and TRBJ2-3; D remains ambiguous. CDR1 and CDR2 (germline): MNHEY, SVGAGI. Deletions cut 0 bases from V and 7 bases from J, with 14 bases between. CDR3 length equals 15 residues.

This chain connects TRBV10-3 to TRBJ1-6, with TRBD1 identical over 9 bases. J was trimmed by 7 bases and V by 6 bases; bases with no gene match: 7. CDR3 length: 15 amino acids. Germline CDR1 reads ENHRY; CDR2 reads SYGVKD. The chain's CDR3 is CAISQGTGRNSPLHF. CDR3 DNA: TGTGCCATCAGCCAAGGGACAGGGAGAAATTCACCCCTCCACTTT.

A single count supports this clone. The V and J genes are TRBV27 and TRBJ2-1; D remains ambiguous. The V end lost 3 bases, the J end lost 8 bases, and 5 bases lay between the germline ends. Germline V CDR1 and CDR2: MNHEY, SMNVEV (reference sequence). CDR3 size: 11 residues. CDR3: CASSFLYEQFF. The CDR3 coding sequence is TGTGCCAGCAGTTTTTTATATGAGCAGTTCTTC.

The chain recombines TRBV29-1 with TRBJ2-2, with D perhaps TRBD2 (5 bases). CDR3 size: 14 residues. V was pared by 7 bases and J by 0 bases, with 12 bases between. Germline values: CDR1 SQVTM, CDR2 ANQGSEA. The CDR3 DNA sequence: TGCAGCGGAGGGATGGGCACGAACACCGGGGAGCTGTTTTTT. Its translation is CSGGMGTNTGELFF.

The chain recombines TRBV6-5 with TRBJ1-4, with 7 bases fitting TRBD1. Germline CDR1 reads MNHEY; CDR2 reads SVGAGI. J gave up 7 bases and V 7 bases, and 9 bases lay outside the gene matches. The CDR3 totals 14 residues. This chain's CDR3 is CASNRDRVGEKLFF. DNA for the CDR3: TGTGCCAGCAACCGAGACAGGGTCGGTGAAAAACTGTTTTTT.

V and J are TRBV9 and TRBJ1-4; 9 nucleotides align to TRBD1. Germline lookup yields CDR1 SGDLS and CDR2 YYNGEE. This CDR3 contains 16 residues. Losses at the gene ends were 4 bases for V and 4 bases for J; bases not matched to a gene: 8. CDR3 in amino acids: CASSLEPTGGNEKLFF. In DNA form, the CDR3 reads TGTGCCAGCAGCTTAGAACCGACAGGGGGTAATGAAAAACTGTTTTTT.

The chain links TRBV9 to TRBJ1-2; weak D call: TRBD1 (6 bases). The CDR3 sequence is 12 residues long. The germline V and J ends were trimmed by 4 bases and 3 bases, with 7 bases remaining between them. Germline V gene sequence: CDR1 SGDLS, CDR2 YYNGEE. This CDR3 is CASSHRDYGYTF. The CDR3 nucleotides read TGTGCCAGCAGCCACAGGGACTATGGCTACACCTTC.

V and J are TRBV4-3 and TRBJ1-4; D is unresolved. The CDR3 is made up of 15 amino acids. V was trimmed by 4 bases and J by 3 bases, leaving 12 bases between them. From germline, CDR1 is LGHNA and CDR2 YSLEER. The CDR3 loop reads CASSPLSGSNEKLFF. The CDR3 nucleotides read TGCGCCAGCAGCCCTTTGTCGGGGTCTAATGAAAAACTGTTTTTT.

This sequence joins TRBV27 and TRBJ2-3, with 10 bases that match TRBD1. The trim removed 2 bases at V and 1 base at J, leaving 3 bases unmatched. This CDR3 comprises 16 residues. The germline CDR1 and CDR2 sequences are MNHEY and SMNVEV (reference sequence). The CDR3 loop is CASSLVGTGGTDTQYF. CDR3 nucleotides: TGTGCCAGCAGTTTAGTCGGGACAGGGGGCACAGATACGCAGTATTTT.

The chain employs TRBV19 and TRBJ2-6; the D gene is possibly TRBD1 (5 bases). V was pared by 5 bases and J by 6 bases, with 11 bases between. The CDR3 consists of 14 residues. Germline CDR1 is LNHDA and CDR2 is SQIVND (reference sequence). The CDR3, as DNA: TGTGCCAGTAGTTCCCCGACAGCGGCCAACGTCCTGACTTTC. Its protein is CASSSPTAANVLTF.

CDR3 nucleotides: TGTGCCAGCAGTGAGGACACCGGGGAGCTGTTTTTT. Encoded protein: CASSEDTGELFF. This chain connects TRBV6-4 to TRBJ2-2; D unclear. V shed 3 bases and J shed 3 bases, with 2 bases lying between them. In germline, CDR1 is MRHNA, CDR2 SNTAGT. CDR3 size: 12 residues.

V and J are TRBV28 and TRBJ1-3; TRBD1 matches 7 bases. Germline V gene lookup returns CDR1 MDHEN and CDR2 SYDVKM. V shed 2 bases and J 4 bases; nucleotides not matched to a gene: 8. The CDR3 contains 16 residues. The CDR3: CASSLRNRGRGNTIYF. DNA for the CDR3: TGTGCCAGCAGTTTACGTAACAGGGGTCGCGGAAACACCATATATTTT.

In this sample, this clone turned up once. The chain couples TRBV27 to TRBJ1-2; D ambiguous. The CDR3 length is 13 residues. V was pared by 0 bases and J by 4 bases, with 6 bases between. Germline V lookup: CDR1 MNHEY, CDR2 SMNVEV (reference sequence). CDR3 DNA: TGTGCCAGCAGTTTATCCCACCTCTATGGCTACACCTTC. It yields the protein CASSLSHLYGYTF.

This sequence joins TRBV3-1 (or the pseudogene TRBV3-2) and TRBJ1-6, with 10 nucleotides matching TRBD1. The CDR3 consists of 18 residues. Per germline, CDR1 LGHDT and CDR2 YNNKEL (reference sequence). Unmatched junction bases numbered 14, after V lost 7 bases and J lost 5 bases. The CDR3 reads CASTSRWGTGEHNSPLHF. In DNA, the CDR3 is TGTGCCAGCACTTCAAGATGGGGGACAGGGGAACATAATTCACCCCTCCACTTT.

This clone has just one count. The chain uses TRBV4-3 and TRBJ1-5, with TRBD1 as a possible D gene (6 bases). The V end was cut by 0 bases, the J end by 2 bases, with 17 bases between. Germline loops: CDR1 LGHNA, CDR2 YSLEER. This CDR3 region has 18 residues. CDR3 sequence reads: CASSQDLAGAGGNQPQHF. CDR3 coding DNA: TGCGCCAGCAGCCAAGATTTGGCGGGGGCGGGAGGCAATCAGCCCCAGCATTTT.

The CDR3, as DNA: TGCGCCAGCAGATATGAGGCCGGCGGGAATGAAAAACTGTTTTTT. Protein sequence: CASRYEAGGNEKLFF. V gene TRBV5-1 combines with J gene TRBJ1-4; no firm D call. The CDR3 sequence is 15 residues long. CDR1 and CDR2 (germline): SGHRS, YFSETQ. Trimming left V 5 bases short and J 5 bases short, with 16 bases between.

The rearrangement joins TRBV4-3 to TRBJ1-1; D gene unclear. Germline CDR1 and CDR2: LGHNA and YSLEER. The V and J ends lost 0 bases and 6 bases respectively, with 11 bases between them. This CDR3 region has 14 residues. The chain's CDR3 is CASSQEREVPEAFF. The CDR3 region has the DNA TGCGCCAGCAGCCAAGAGCGGGAGGTCCCTGAAGCTTTCTTT.

J is TRBJ2-1 and V is TRBV28; TRBD2 matches 8 bases. The germline V gene encodes CDR1 MDHEN and CDR2 SYDVKM. This CDR3 has 15 residues. J lost 8 bases, V lost 6 bases, and 12 bases had no gene match. In DNA, the CDR3 is TGTGCCAGCAGCCCCACGGGGGGGACGGAGGATGAGCAGTTCTTC. Protein: CASSPTGGTEDEQFF.

J is TRBJ1-1 and V is TRBV2; unclear D gene. Per the germline V gene, CDR1 is SNHLY and CDR2 is FYNNEI. This CDR3 has 12 residues. Trimming pared 0 bases from V and 9 bases from J, leaving 8 bases between. CDR3 coding DNA: TGTGCCAGCAGTGAAGCAGAAAGCAAAGCTTTCTTT. Translated: CASSEAESKAFF.

Worth noting for this clone: A junction end diverges from the germline sequence, so it may reflect a read error. The chain employs TRBV7-7 and TRBJ1-5; no reliable D call. This CDR3 comprises 13 residues. Germline CDR1 reads SSHAT; CDR2 reads FNYEAQ (reference sequence). CDR3 sequence reads: CASSLGLNQPQHF. The DNA of the CDR3 is TGTGCTAGCAGCTTAGGCCTCAATCAGCCCCAGCATTTT.

The chain is built from TRBV5-1 and TRBJ2-1; 8 nucleotides agree with TRBD1. From germline, CDR1 is SGHRS and CDR2 YFSETQ. The CDR3 length is 15 residues. The V segment lost 4 bases and the J segment 8 bases; nucleotides outside the gene matches: 11. The CDR3 loop is CASSVQGEGYHEQFF. CDR3 DNA sequence: TGCGCCAGCAGCGTACAGGGGGAAGGGTATCATGAGCAGTTCTTC.